This TCR beta chain was captured by sequencing in a study of blood T cell repertoires in COVID-19. Study information: Samples of COVID-19 (acute and convalescent) were obtained from the United States, Italy and Spain.

Original data processing: For nucleated cells, counts were estimated from reference gene primer amplification. Assay used: immunoSEQ multiplex PCR; TCRdb lists only in-frame clones, some missing. From that table come the V and J calls and clone size; the DNA was used to work out D and trimming. This table has a few hundred thousand clones, about 86% appearing once. Clinical history as reported by participants underpinned cohort assignment. CDR1 and CDR2 from the germline V gene are SGHVS and FQNEAQ. Trimming removed 1 base from V and 1 base from J; junction bases left unmatched: 7. The CDR3 contains 16 residues.

The genes are TRBV7-8 and TRBJ2-7, with TRBD2 matching 7 bases. Sequencing was performed on PBMCs or T cells enriched from blood (not recorded which). The receptor comes from a man aged 45-65 years who had recovered from COVID-19. DNA of the CDR3: TGTGCCAGCAGCTTAGGGACTAGTTTTAAGTCCTACGAGCAGTACTTC. Encoded protein: CASSLGTSFKSYEQYF.